A single sample gave rise to the 20 T cell receptor beta chains below, sequenced in a study of CD8 T cells in ankylosing spondylitis. TCRdb reprocessed the 5' RACE reads via MiXCR and lists one record per CDR3 protein. The repertoire has about 800,000 distinct CDR3 sequences, 10% to 15% of them found once; the top ten carry 0.51%. These receptors' targets are unknown. Study-level points and caveats: What seemed typical of ankylosing spondylitis blood was a TCR beta motif built from eight highly homologous variants.

Sequences were obtained from blood, either unsorted or a sorted T cell fraction (not recorded which). The receptors shown here come from a male donor with ankylosing spondylitis.

This clonotype was observed a few times. The genes are TRBV2 and TRBJ2-1; 10 nucleotides match TRBD2. The CDR3 loop spans 15 amino acids. J lost 2 bases, V lost 7 bases, and 5 bases had no gene match. Germline CDR1 and CDR2: SNHLY and FYNNEI. The CDR3 spells CASIWGLATYNEQFF. The CDR3 DNA reads TGTGCCAGCATCTGGGGACTAGCGACCTACAATGAGCAGTTCTTC.

This clonotype was found a few times. The chain's CDR3 is CASSRDRGGETQYF. CDR3 DNA: TGTGCCAGCAGCCGCGACAGGGGGGGAGAGACCCAGTACTTC. J is TRBJ2-5 and V is TRBV7-2; 9 nucleotides agree with TRBD1. The V segment lost 5 bases and the J segment 4 bases; nucleotides outside the gene matches: 5. The CDR3 extends over 14 amino acids. CDR1 is SGHTA, CDR2 FQGNSA, per germline.

The CDR3: CSARDRRAGGVYNEQFF. CDR3 nucleotide sequence: TGCAGTGCTAGAGATCGCCGGGCGGGAGGTGTTTACAATGAGCAGTTCTTC. V usage is TRBV20-1 and J usage is TRBJ2-1; 8 nucleotides line up with TRBD2. CDR1 and CDR2 (germline): DFQATT, SNEGSKA (reference sequence). The junction had 11 bases not matched to a gene; V was cut back by 0 bases and J by 4 bases. This CDR3 region has 17 residues.

The rearrangement joins TRBV29-1 to TRBJ2-1, with TRBD2 identical over 10 bases. Per germline, CDR1 SQVTM and CDR2 ANQGSEA. The V segment lost 5 bases and the J segment 0 bases; nucleotides outside the gene matches: 10. The CDR3 covers 17 residues. CDR3 nucleotides: TGCAGCGTTCATGGGTTAGCGGGGGGTCTCTCCTACAATGAGCAGTTCTTC. Its protein product is CSVHGLAGGLSYNEQFF.

This clonotype was seen at least ten times. The chain has TRBV7-2 and TRBJ1-6; D not certain. This CDR3 has 12 residues. The germline V gene has CDR1 SGHTA and CDR2 FQGNSA. Trimming cost V 3 bases and J 5 bases, with 2 bases left between them. Here the CDR3 reads CASSLNNSPLHF. DNA of the CDR3: TGTGCCAGCAGCTTGAATAATTCACCCCTCCACTTT.

This clonotype was recorded many times. The chain joins TRBV12-3 or TRBV12-4 to TRBJ2-1; 8 bases fit TRBD1. The V and J ends lost 6 bases and 8 bases, in that order; junction bases with no gene match: 6. The CDR3 covers 13 residues. CDR3 sequence (DNA): TGTGCCAGCAGCTTCGACAGGGGAGATGAGCAGTTCTTC. This encodes CASSFDRGDEQFF.

The sample holds one count of this clonotype. The chain has TRBV18 and TRBJ2-1, with 9 positions matching TRBD1. Losses at the gene ends were 3 bases for V and 6 bases for J; bases not matched to a gene: 9. The germline V gene encodes CDR1 KGHSH and CDR2 LQKENI. The CDR3 loop spans 16 amino acids. CDR3 amino acids: CASSPPTGGIGNEQFF. The CDR3 DNA reads as TGTGCCAGCTCACCTCCGACAGGGGGGATTGGCAATGAGCAGTTCTTC.

In its sample, this clonotype was seen a few times. J is TRBJ2-3 and V is TRBV10-1, with TRBD2 identical over 7 bases. Germline values: CDR1 WNHNN, CDR2 SYGVQD (reference sequence). This CDR3 is built from 16 residues. V shed 0 bases and J 3 bases; nucleotides not matched to a gene: 6. The CDR3 DNA reads as TGCGCCAGCAGTGAGTCGACGGGCGGGAGTACAGATACGCAGTATTTT. Its translation is CASSESTGGSTDTQYF.

This clonotype was observed at least ten times. The J gene is TRBJ2-4, the V gene TRBV29-1; D not resolved. From germline, CDR1 is SQVTM and CDR2 ANQGSEA. Between the trimmed V and J ends, which lost 4 bases and 1 base, there was a span of 5 bases. This CDR3 comprises 12 residues. The DNA of the CDR3 is TGCAGCGTTGCCCCGGCCAAAAACATTCAGTACTTC. Amino acids: CSVAPAKNIQYF.

The CDR3 loop reads CASSSSKGYNEQFF. CDR3 DNA: TGTGCCAGCAGCTCCTCAAAGGGTTACAATGAGCAGTTCTTC. The chain carries TRBV7-3 and TRBJ2-1; D is unresolved. There are 14 residues in the CDR3. Trimming removed 4 bases at V and 4 bases at J, with 11 bases between. From germline, CDR1 is SGHTA and CDR2 FQGTGA.

This clonotype has more than one count but fewer than ten. The chain's CDR3 is CATLGTTGAEAFF. The CDR3 nucleotides read TGTGCCACCCTCGGGACCACGGGCGCTGAAGCTTTCTTT. V and J are TRBV4-2 and TRBJ1-1, with D possibly TRBD1 on 5 matching bases. The CDR3 runs 13 residues. Germline CDR1 is LGHNA and CDR2 is YNFKEQ. With 10 bases removed from V and 6 bases from J, the gap between germline ends came to 18 bases.

This clonotype was counted a few times. The genes are TRBV6-4 and TRBJ1-2; D gene ambiguous. The CDR3 consists of 14 residues. Germline V gives CDR1 MRHNA, CDR2 SNTAGT. The ends were cut back, 6 bases at V and 7 bases at J, with 18 bases in the middle. DNA of the CDR3: TGTGCCAGCAGGTCGGCCTCCCTTTATGGTGGCTACACCTTC. It specifies CASRSASLYGGYTF.

The V gene is TRBV20-1, the J gene TRBJ1-1; tentative D call: TRBD1 (5 bases). The CDR3 is 15 amino acids. V was clipped by 0 bases and J by 6 bases, with 17 bases between them. The germline gives CDR1 DFQATT, CDR2 SNEGSKA (reference sequence). The CDR3 sequence is CSARDPGGDGAEAFF. DNA for the CDR3: TGCAGTGCTAGAGATCCGGGGGGGGACGGGGCTGAAGCTTTCTTT.

This clonotype has at least ten counts. The chain links TRBV5-1 to TRBJ1-5; 8 bases agree with TRBD1. Germline V gives CDR1 SGHRS, CDR2 YFSETQ. The V gene end was trimmed by 4 bases and the J gene end by 4 bases; junction bases not matched to a gene: 4. This CDR3 has 14 amino acids. This CDR3 is CASSEGQGNQPQHF. The CDR3 coding sequence is TGCGCCAGCAGCGAAGGACAGGGAAATCAGCCCCAGCATTTT.

This clonotype was counted ten times or more. The J gene is TRBJ1-2, the V gene TRBV7-8, with TRBD1 matching 10 bases. The CDR3 length is 15 residues. V trimming: 5 bases; J trimming: 4 bases; junction bases outside the gene matches: 7. CDR1 is SGHVS, CDR2 FQNEAQ, per germline. The CDR3 loop is CASSPRTGGGYGYTF. For the CDR3, the DNA is TGTGCCAGCAGCCCGAGGACAGGGGGGGGCTATGGCTACACCTTC.

This clonotype was seen more than once but under ten times. J is TRBJ1-5 and V is TRBV20-1; D gene uncertain. This CDR3 comprises 13 residues. V shed 3 bases and J shed 1 base, with 7 bases lying between them. From germline, CDR1 is DFQATT and CDR2 SNEGSKA (reference sequence). This CDR3 reads CSARDESNQPQHF. The CDR3 DNA is TGCAGTGCTAGGGACGAAAGCAATCAGCCCCAGCATTTT.

This clonotype has more than one count but fewer than ten. The DNA for the CDR3 is TGTGCCAGCAGCTTAGTGGCAGGGGCAGAGACCCAGTACTTC. It is translated as CASSLVAGAETQYF. The genes are TRBV7-9 and TRBJ2-5, with D possibly being TRBD1 (6 bases). This CDR3 is built from 14 residues. Germline V gene lookup returns CDR1 SEHNR and CDR2 FQNEAQ (reference sequence). V was clipped by 1 base and J by 4 bases, with 10 bases between them.

The chain joins TRBV9 to TRBJ1-5; D gene unclear. Trimming took off 0 bases at V and 3 bases at J, with 10 bases between the two ends. Germline lookup yields CDR1 SGDLS and CDR2 YYNGEE. This CDR3 is built from 15 residues. The CDR3 DNA is TGTGCCAGCAGCGTAGTAAGGGTCTTCAATCAGCCCCAGCATTTT. Amino acids: CASSVVRVFNQPQHF.

The chain carries TRBV6-1 and TRBJ2-3; 9 nucleotides align to TRBD2. The ends lost 8 bases at V and 3 bases at J; junction bases unmatched: 12. This CDR3 region has 16 residues. Germline V gene sequence: CDR1 MNHNS, CDR2 SASEGT. The CDR3 DNA reads TGTGCCAGCCGGAGGGGGCTAGCGGGAAATACAGATACGCAGTATTTT. It translates to CASRRGLAGNTDTQYF.

This chain uses TRBV28 with TRBJ2-4, with D maybe TRBD1 (5 bases). CDR3 length equals 17 residues. The germline CDR1 and CDR2 sequences are MDHEN and SYDVKM. V shed 1 base and J shed 1 base, with 14 bases lying between them. CDR3 sequence reads: CASSLSGLRRAKNIQYF. The CDR3 bases are TGTGCCAGCAGTTTATCAGGGTTACGAAGGGCCAAAAACATTCAGTACTTC.